In its sample, the clone carrying this T cell receptor (beta chain) was seen many times. Its target is unknown. Reverse transcription used 500 to 550 ng RNA and constant-region primers for alpha and beta. Separate chain-specific third strand synthesis with multiplexing indices produced the alpha and beta libraries. From the 5' RACE reads, TCRdb called clonotypes with MiXCR, one entry per CDR3 protein. The sample includes roughly 18,000 distinct CDR3 sequences, 8.5% of them seen just once. Antiretroviral therapy had run roughly three months, about 14 weeks, before follow-up blood collection. No cell fractionation was done, so the repertoire covers all unsorted peripheral blood T cells. The record originates from a study of HIV-infected patients and healthy controls. Whole-study findings and limits: Treated samples reflected only about three months of therapy, arguably too short to observe immune reconstitution. Mean usage of eight alpha and eight beta V genes differed significantly in HIV-infected patients versus controls.

The V end lost 11 bases, the J end lost 6 bases, and 14 bases lay between the germline ends. The CDR3 is 11 residues long. From germline, CDR1 is SNHLY and CDR2 FYNNEI. This chain connects TRBV2 to TRBJ2-7, with D perhaps assigned TRBD1 or TRBD2 (5 bases each). Sample: blood, taken during antiretroviral therapy. The sequence derives from an adult with HIV infection. CDR3 sequence: CAGQGAGEQYF. The CDR3 DNA follows: TGTGCCGGTCAGGGAGCTGGCGAGCAGTACTTC.